These T cell receptor beta chains were read from a single sample in a study of read filtering for tumor transcriptome and immune sequencing. TCRdb used MiXCR to reprocess the reads, holding one entry per CDR3 protein. Of about 24,000 distinct CDR3 sequences detected, about 20% appear once; the ten largest clones hold 40% to 55%. Input material: a population of CD138-negative cells sorted from bone marrow. Receptor source: a donor aged 40 or older with multiple myeloma. CDR3s include the opening cysteine and the closing phenylalanine or tryptophan. Fields, in order: CDR3 DNA, CDR3 protein, D gene, clone size, V gene, J gene, CDR3 length. D genes are given only for firm matches. Size is stated for part of the rows, as once, few or many counts, or as a class when the clone is expanded.

CDR3 DNA: TGTGCCAGCAGTTTAAGCGGGACTAGCGGCTCCTACGAGCAGTACTTC
CDR3 protein: CASSLSGTSGSYEQYF
D gene: TRBD2
clone size: many
V gene: TRBV28
J gene: TRBJ2-7
CDR3 length: 16

CDR3 DNA: TGCAGTGCTAGACAGCAGGGGTGGTACGAGCAGTACTTC
CDR3 protein: CSARQQGWYEQYF
D gene: NA
clone size: many
V gene: TRBV20-1
J gene: TRBJ2-7
CDR3 length: 13

CDR3 DNA: TGCGCCAGCAGCCCGGGACAGGGGAATCAGCCCCAGCATTTT
CDR3 protein: CASSPGQGNQPQHF
D gene: TRBD1
clone size: NA
V gene: TRBV4-1
J gene: TRBJ1-5
CDR3 length: 14

CDR3 DNA: TGCAGCGTTGCACTACAGGGGAATGGTAATGAAAAACTGTTTTTT
CDR3 protein: CSVALQGNGNEKLFF
D gene: TRBD1
clone size: NA
V gene: TRBV29-1
J gene: TRBJ1-4
CDR3 length: 15

CDR3 DNA: TGTGCCAGTAGTCCATCCGGGACAGTCAACAATGAGCAGTTCTTC
CDR3 protein: CASSPSGTVNNEQFF
D gene: TRBD1
clone size: many
V gene: TRBV19
J gene: TRBJ2-1
CDR3 length: 15

CDR3 DNA: TGTGCCAGTAGTATGTCGGGGGGAGCAGATACGCAGTATTTT
CDR3 protein: CASSMSGGADTQYF
D gene: TRBD2
clone size: many
V gene: TRBV19
J gene: TRBJ2-3
CDR3 length: 14

CDR3 DNA: TGCAGCGTTGAGGGGCAGCGATCAAGGAGCAATCAGCCCCAGCATTTT
CDR3 protein: CSVEGQRSRSNQPQHF
D gene: NA
clone size: NA
V gene: TRBV29-1
J gene: TRBJ1-5
CDR3 length: 16

CDR3 DNA: TGTGCCAGCAGCTTTGGACAGGGGGCGAATGAGCAGTTCTTC
CDR3 protein: CASSFGQGANEQFF
D gene: TRBD1
clone size: many
V gene: TRBV7-3
J gene: TRBJ2-1
CDR3 length: 14

CDR3 DNA: TGTGCCAGCAGCCAAAGCGGCGGGGCTTTACACACAGATACGCAGTATTTT
CDR3 protein: CASSQSGGALHTDTQYF
D gene: NA
clone size: many
V gene: TRBV14
J gene: TRBJ2-3
CDR3 length: 17

CDR3 DNA: TGTGCCAGCAGTCTTCCGGGACAGACGATCTCCTATAATTCACCCCTCCACTTT
CDR3 protein: CASSLPGQTISYNSPLHF
D gene: TRBD1
clone size: many
V gene: TRBV28
J gene: TRBJ1-6
CDR3 length: 18

CDR3 DNA: TGCAGTGCTAGAGAACCGGGGACAGGGCGTTATGGCTACACCTTC
CDR3 protein: CSAREPGTGRYGYTF
D gene: TRBD1
clone size: many
V gene: TRBV20-1
J gene: TRBJ1-2
CDR3 length: 15

CDR3 DNA: TGTGCCAGCAGAAACCGACGATATGAAAAACTGTTTTTT
CDR3 protein: CASRNRRYEKLFF
D gene: NA
clone size: many
V gene: TRBV11-3
J gene: TRBJ1-4
CDR3 length: 13

CDR3 DNA: TGCGCCAGCAGTAGGACAGGCGGGTTTGGCACTGAAGCTTTCTTT
CDR3 protein: CASSRTGGFGTEAFF
D gene: TRBD1
clone size: many
V gene: TRBV5-1
J gene: TRBJ1-1
CDR3 length: 15

CDR3 DNA: TGTGCCAGCAGCTTAAACGGCGGAAGCTCTGGAAACACCATATATTTT
CDR3 protein: CASSLNGGSSGNTIYF
D gene: NA
clone size: NA
V gene: TRBV7-9
J gene: TRBJ1-3
CDR3 length: 16

CDR3 DNA: TGTGCCAGCACTTGGGAAGGGATTGACAATGAGCAGTTCTTC
CDR3 protein: CASTWEGIDNEQFF
D gene: NA
clone size: many
V gene: TRBV12-3/TRBV12-4
J gene: TRBJ2-1
CDR3 length: 14